The sample holds a few counts of the clone carrying this T cell receptor (beta chain). The antigen is not known. The PCR was carried out with 60 Vbeta primers and 13 Jbeta primers. Some clones are missing from TCRdb's copy, which holds only in-frame ones; the method was immunoSEQ multiplex PCR. The sample lists about 140,000 clones, about 64% seen once, with about 4.1% in the top ten. This CDR3 is 16 amino acids long. With 4 bases clipped from V and 0 bases from J, the junction kept 8 bases outside the gene matches. Germline V lookup: CDR1 SGHNT, CDR2 YYREEE (reference sequence). The record originates from a study of cytomegalovirus exposure and HLA in healthy donors. About the study: From 190 million or so T cells, an earlier analysis saw 100 million to 140 million unique TCR beta sequences. Study findings and constraints: In a later analysis, the majority of CMV-associated beta chains seemingly showed HLA restriction. Across donors, presence/absence analyses took sequencing depth to be roughly uniform.

V gene TRBV5-4 combines with J gene TRBJ2-5, with 8 bases identical to TRBD1. The clonotype originates from a man in his sixties in good health and CMV-seronegative. The material sequenced was PBMCs. The CDR3 DNA reads TGTGCCAGCAGCACGGGACAGGAGTCGTACCAAGAGACCCAGTACTTC. As protein: CASSTGQESYQETQYF. Looking up the rest from reference TRBV5-4 and TRBJ2-5 gives the full variable domain: ETGVTQSPTHLIKTRGQQVTLRCSSQSGHNTVSWYQQALGQGPQFIFQYYREEENGRGNFPPRFSGLQFPNYSSELNVNALELDDSALYLCASSTGQESYQETQYFGPGTRLLVL.